The present entry profiles one TCR beta chain with its context. As yet, its antigen is unknown. The sample originates from a study of naive and memory T cell subsets. General study results and limits: Naive repertoires, especially CD8, held a few larger clonotypes, possibly memory cells re-expressing CD45RA.

Both TRBC1 and TRBC2 were covered by a beta constant-region primer of two equimolar oligonucleotides. Four rounds of PCR amplified the ligated cDNA using nested alpha and beta constant-region primers plus SP2. Using its own MiXCR run on the UMI-ligation and nested PCR reads, TCRdb lists one record per CDR3 protein. This table holds over 110,000 distinct CDR3 sequences, approximately 21% found once. The CDR3 spans 15 residues. Unmatched junction bases numbered 6, after V lost 0 bases and J lost 9 bases. CDR1 and CDR2 (germline): MNHEY, SMNVEV (reference sequence). The chain recombines TRBV27 with TRBJ2-1, with TRBD1 matching over 9 bases. The specimen sequenced was naive CD8+ T cells from blood. This clonotype originated in a human donor in good health. The CDR3 spells CASSLSGTGWVEQFF. The CDR3 DNA reads as TGTGCCAGCAGTTTATCCGGGACAGGGTGGGTTGAGCAGTTCTTC.